These 23 T cell receptor beta chains originate from one sample sequenced in a study of shared clonotypes between healthy human individuals. The table came from immunoSEQ multiplex PCR; TCRdb's copy has only in-frame clones and leaves some out. In the table there are approximately 640,000 clones, roughly 87% of which are singletons. Sequenced: memory CD8+ T cells from PBMCs. Regarding subset: CD45RO+ cells pooled with CCR7-negative TemRA cells. The receptors stem from a man aged 18-30 years in good health. Some clones in this sample may be carry-over from other donors' samples.

This clone was counted once. The chain combines TRBV7-8 with TRBJ2-5, with D unresolved. This CDR3 contains 12 residues. The V end lost 2 bases, the J end lost 5 bases, and 6 bases lay between the germline ends. Germline CDR1 is SGHVS and CDR2 is FQNEAQ. The CDR3 DNA sequence: TGTGCCAGCAGCTTAACCGAGGAGACCCAGTACTTC. Translation gives CASSLTEETQYF.

The gene calls are TRBV4-2 and TRBJ1-1; D is unclear. The CDR3 is 12 residues long. Trimming removed 3 bases from V and 4 bases from J, with 6 bases in between. Germline loops: CDR1 LGHNA, CDR2 YNFKEQ. The CDR3 DNA reads as TGTGCCAGCAGCCATAGAAGCACTGAAGCTTTCTTT. It codes for CASSHRSTEAFF.

The V call is TRBV5-6, the J call TRBJ1-1, with D possibly TRBD1 on 6 matching bases. Germline assignment: CDR1 SGHDT and CDR2 YYEEEE. This CDR3 comprises 15 residues. Trimming took 1 base from V and 5 from J, leaving 15 bases between them. The CDR3 is CASSLNGEGGTEAFF. The DNA of the CDR3 is TGTGCCAGCAGCTTGAACGGGGAAGGGGGTACTGAAGCTTTCTTT.

This clone was picked up one time. The V gene is TRBV29-1, the J gene TRBJ2-3, with a weak D call TRBD2 (6 bases). V was pared by 7 bases and J by 8 bases, with 37 bases between. The germline gives CDR1 SQVTM, CDR2 ANQGSEA. This CDR3 contains 19 residues. The CDR3 region is CSGPFGVTDPRRGPGTQYF. DNA of the CDR3: TGCAGCGGACCCTTCGGGGTGACAGACCCTAGGAGGGGTCCTGGTACGCAGTATTTT.

This clone was detected once. The rearrangement links TRBV5-4 to TRBJ1-3, with 9 bases matching TRBD1. The trim removed 3 bases at V and 3 bases at J, leaving 4 bases unmatched. Per the germline V gene, CDR1 is SGHNT and CDR2 is YYREEE (reference sequence). The CDR3 is 15 residues long. DNA for the CDR3: TGTGCCAGCAGCTCCGGGACAGGGAATGGAAACACCATATATTTT. Translated: CASSSGTGNGNTIYF.

This clone was detected only once. The V gene is TRBV9, the J gene TRBJ1-1; maybe TRBD1 (5 bases). V was pared by 4 bases and J by 6 bases, with 19 bases between. CDR1 is SGDLS and CDR2 is YYNGEE in the germline V gene. The CDR3 is 15 amino acids. The CDR3 nucleotides are TGTGCCAGCAGCCCCCGGACGGGGGGAGTCTCTGAAGCTTTCTTT. This codes for CASSPRTGGVSEAFF.

V gene TRBV4-2 combines with J gene TRBJ1-3; D possibly corresponds to TRBD1 (6 bases). CDR1 is LGHNA, CDR2 YNFKEQ, per germline. The length of the CDR3 is 16 residues. Trimming shortened V by 1 base and J by 2 bases, and 12 bases separated the two germline ends. CDR3 amino acids: CASSQVVGGAGNTIYF. Written as DNA, the CDR3 is TGTGCCAGCAGCCAAGTAGTCGGGGGCGCTGGAAACACCATATATTTT.

The V and J genes are TRBV27 and TRBJ2-2; the match to TRBD2 covers 10 bases. V shed 2 bases and J 9 bases; nucleotides not matched to a gene: 3. This CDR3 comprises 14 residues. Looked up from germline, CDR1 is MNHEY and CDR2 is SMNVEV (reference sequence). CDR3 amino acids: CASSLGTSVWELFF. In DNA, the CDR3 is TGTGCCAGCAGTTTAGGGACTAGCGTTTGGGAGCTGTTTTTT.

This rearrangement joins TRBV29-1 to TRBJ2-7; 9 positions match TRBD1. CDR3 length equals 13 residues. Per the germline V gene, CDR1 is SQVTM and CDR2 is ANQGSEA. J was trimmed by 7 bases and V by 3 bases; bases with no gene match: 7. The CDR3 spells CSVETGQGREQYF. For the CDR3, the DNA is TGCAGCGTTGAGACGGGACAGGGCAGAGAGCAGTACTTC.

This clone was recorded a few times. The genes are TRBV30 and TRBJ1-1, with TRBD1 as a possible D gene (6 bases). The V gene's germline CDR1 is GTSNPN and CDR2 SVGIG (reference sequence). The CDR3 has 14 residues. V was shortened by 2 bases and J by 3 bases, with 13 bases between the two germline ends. The CDR3 loop reads CAWSRGYQYTEAFF. As DNA, the CDR3 is TGTGCCTGGAGTAGGGGGTACCAGTACACTGAAGCTTTCTTT. Filled out from reference TRBV30 and TRBJ1-1, the complete variable domain reads SQTIHQWPATLVQPVGSPLSLECTVEGTSNPNLYWYRQAAGRGLQLLFYSVGIGQISSEVPQNLSASRPQDRQFILSSKKLLLSDSGFYLCAWSRGYQYTEAFFGQGTRLTVV.

The rearrangement joins TRBV29-1 to TRBJ2-3, with 9 bases aligning to TRBD1. J was trimmed by 3 bases and V by 0 bases; bases with no gene match: 10. Looked up from germline, CDR1 is SQVTM and CDR2 is ANQGSEA. The CDR3 is 17 amino acids. The CDR3 sequence: CSVEDPLRDRVTDTQYF. DNA for the CDR3: TGCAGCGTTGAAGACCCCCTCCGGGACAGGGTGACAGATACGCAGTATTTT.

The chain's CDR3 is CASSVTNSYEQYF. The CDR3 region has the DNA TGTGCCAGCAGTGTGACTAATTCCTACGAGCAGTACTTC. The chain couples TRBV2 to TRBJ2-7; tentatively, D is TRBD2 (5 bases). Germline values: CDR1 SNHLY, CDR2 FYNNEI. V lost 4 bases and J 1 base, leaving 8 bases between the germline ends. The CDR3 is 13 residues long.

This clone was seen a single time. This CDR3 is CASSVNVRASNEKLFF. The CDR3 DNA sequence: TGTGCCAGCAGTGTAAACGTCCGGGCTAGTAATGAAAAACTGTTTTTT. The rearrangement uses TRBV6-1 and TRBJ1-4; D unclear. The ends were cut back, 4 bases at V and 4 bases at J, with 16 bases in the middle. There are 16 residues in the CDR3. Per germline, CDR1 MNHNS and CDR2 SASEGT.

The chain is built from TRBV27 and TRBJ1-5; 9 bases line up with TRBD1. CDR1 is MNHEY and CDR2 is SMNVEV in the germline V gene (reference sequence). There are 15 residues in the CDR3. V lost 6 bases to trimming and J lost 2 bases; unmatched junction nucleotides: 5. The CDR3, as DNA: TGTGCCAGCAGGGTGGGACAGGGCGGCAATCAGCCCCAGCATTTT. It yields the protein CASRVGQGGNQPQHF.

As concerns this clone: Different DNA sequences within this sample yield the same CDR3. This chain connects TRBV5-1 to TRBJ2-1; D is unclear. The CDR3 is 11 residues long. Germline values: CDR1 SGHRS, CDR2 YFSETQ. Trimming pared 4 bases from V and 6 bases from J, leaving 5 bases between. The CDR3 reads CASSLGNEQFF. The CDR3 bases are TGCGCCAGCAGCCTCGGCAATGAGCAGTTCTTC. Full variable domain (missing parts from reference TRBV5-1 and TRBJ2-1): KAGVTQTPRYLIKTRGQQVTLSCSPISGHRSVSWYQQTPGQGLQFLFEYFSETQRNKGNFPGRFSGRQFSNSRSEMNVSTLELGDSALYLCASSLGNEQFFGPGTRLTVL.

This rearrangement joins TRBV6-6 to TRBJ1-5; 9 bases agree with TRBD1. Germline CDR1 MNHNY, CDR2 SVGAGI (reference sequence). The J segment lost 5 bases and the V segment lost 8 bases, leaving 7 bases of the junction unmatched. The length of the CDR3 is 14 residues. This CDR3 reads CASRTGGSDQPQHF. The CDR3 DNA is TGTGCCAGCCGTACAGGGGGCAGCGATCAGCCCCAGCATTTT.

V gene TRBV29-1 combines with J gene TRBJ1-2; 10 bases are shared with TRBD1. The CDR3 extends over 12 amino acids. Per germline, CDR1 SQVTM and CDR2 ANQGSEA. The CDR3 reads CSTGTGARGYTF. The CDR3 DNA reads TGCAGTACCGGGACAGGGGCGCGGGGCTACACCTTC.

DNA for the CDR3: TGCGCCAGCAGCCTACCAGGGACAGGGGGCGGCGAGCAGTACTTC. This encodes CASSLPGTGGGEQYF. This chain links TRBV4-1 with TRBJ2-7, with 12 bases fitting TRBD1. From germline, CDR1 is MGHRA and CDR2 YSYEKL. Trimming removed 4 bases from V and 6 bases from J; junction bases left unmatched: 7. CDR3 length: 15 amino acids.

This clone came up once. The chain couples TRBV19 to TRBJ2-1; D is perhaps TRBD1 or TRBD2 (5 bases each). The germline V gene encodes CDR1 LNHDA and CDR2 SQIVND (reference sequence). Trimming stripped 6 bases from V and 10 bases from J, with 19 bases between. CDR3 size: 14 residues. The CDR3: CASRVIPGSGEQFF. CDR3 nucleotide sequence: TGTGCCAGTAGGGTTATACCAGGGTCGGGGGAGCAGTTCTTC.

V and J are TRBV30 and TRBJ1-1, with D unclear. Looked up from germline, CDR1 is GTSNPN and CDR2 is SVGIG (reference sequence). CDR3 size: 13 residues. The V end lost 2 bases, the J end lost 4 bases, and 11 bases lay between the germline ends. The CDR3 DNA follows: TGTGCCTGGAGTAGAGGGCCGCTCACTGAAGCTTTCTTT. Its protein is CAWSRGPLTEAFF.

This clone occurred once. This sequence joins TRBV19 and TRBJ2-3; D is undetermined. Per germline, CDR1 LNHDA and CDR2 SQIVND (reference sequence). V was cut by 6 bases and J by 10 bases, with 14 bases left in between. This CDR3 spans 12 amino acids. The CDR3: CASSNDMDPQYF. The CDR3 region has the DNA TGTGCCAGTAGCAACGACATGGACCCGCAGTATTTT.

V and J are TRBV6-1 and TRBJ1-5, with D hard to call. V was shortened by 5 bases and J by 6 bases, with 11 bases between the two germline ends. Per the germline V gene, CDR1 is MNHNS and CDR2 is SASEGT. The CDR3 runs 13 residues. CDR3: CASSPVDPQPQHF. The CDR3 DNA is TGTGCCAGCAGTCCCGTGGACCCTCAGCCCCAGCATTTT.

The sample holds a few counts of this clone. This chain uses TRBV6-5 with TRBJ2-7; no reliable D call. Germline assignment: CDR1 MNHEY and CDR2 SVGAGI. The CDR3 is 15 amino acids. The ends were cut back, 4 bases at V and 0 bases at J, with 13 bases in the middle. CDR3: CASSFDGMSSYEQYF. Here the CDR3 DNA reads TGTGCCAGCAGTTTCGATGGGATGAGCTCCTACGAGCAGTACTTC.